These 28 T cell receptor beta chains were all obtained from the same sample, sequenced in a study of blood T cell repertoires in COVID-19. Sequencing used immunoSEQ multiplex PCR; TCRdb keeps in-frame clones, though not all of them. The sample includes about 280,000 clones, roughly 86% of them seen just once. The sample comprised peripheral blood. The receptor set was obtained from a woman in her thirties with COVID-19, enrolled during active disease.

A single count supports this clone. The chain employs TRBV6-5 and TRBJ1-3; the D gene is possibly TRBD1 (5 bases). The germline V gene encodes CDR1 MNHEY and CDR2 SVGAGI. The V gene lost 6 bases and the J gene lost 4 bases, with 13 bases spanning the gap. This CDR3 spans 14 amino acids. This CDR3 reads CASRRGGLGNTIYF. The CDR3 DNA is TGTGCCAGCAGGAGGGGAGGGCTGGGAAACACCATATATTTT.

The chain uses TRBV28 and TRBJ2-2; 12 bases align to TRBD2. CDR1 and CDR2 (germline): MDHEN, SYDVKM. This CDR3 has 19 amino acids. V gave up 1 base and J gave up 3 bases; unmatched junction bases: 9. CDR3 in amino acids: CASSLSTSGRIWDTGELFF. As DNA, the CDR3 is TGTGCCAGCAGTTTATCGACTAGCGGGAGAATTTGGGACACCGGGGAGCTGTTTTTT.

This rearrangement joins TRBV11-3 to TRBJ1-6, with a tentative D call TRBD1 (5 bases). Trimming shortened V by 5 bases and J by 8 bases, and 10 bases separated the two germline ends. There are 13 residues in the CDR3. Germline loops: CDR1 SGHNT, CDR2 YENEEA. The CDR3 region has the DNA TGTGCCAGCAGCAAGGACACGCATTCACCCCTCCACTTT. This encodes CASSKDTHSPLHF.

The table lists this clone with a count of one. J is TRBJ2-3 and V is TRBV19, with a possible D match to TRBD1 (6 bases). The CDR3 covers 15 residues. Germline assignment: CDR1 LNHDA and CDR2 SQIVND (reference sequence). Trimming pared 2 bases from V and 2 bases from J, leaving 11 bases between. CDR3 in amino acids: CASSIQDSYTDTQYF. The CDR3 DNA is TGTGCCAGTAGTATACAGGACAGCTACACAGATACGCAGTATTTT.

The rearrangement uses TRBV5-7 and TRBJ2-1; 9 bases fit TRBD2. TRBV5-7 is noted as an ORF with a role that remains uncertain. CDR3 size: 16 residues. The V gene end was trimmed by 3 bases and the J gene end by 4 bases; junction bases not matched to a gene: 8. CDR3 in DNA: TGTGCCAGCAGCTACTTTAGCGGGGGAACTTACAATGAGCAGTTCTTC. Its translation is CASSYFSGGTYNEQFF.

J is TRBJ2-5 and V is TRBV11-2, with no clear D. Trimming removed 0 bases at V and 5 bases at J, with 7 bases between. The CDR3 extends over 13 amino acids. Germline CDR1 SGHAT, CDR2 FQNNGV. The CDR3 loop is CASSLEAWETQYF. CDR3 sequence (DNA): TGTGCCAGCAGCTTAGAAGCTTGGGAGACCCAGTACTTC.

The chain couples TRBV3-1 (or the pseudogene TRBV3-2) to TRBJ2-5; D gene uncertain. Germline assignment: CDR1 LGHDT and CDR2 YNNKEL (reference sequence). V was clipped by 0 bases and J by 2 bases, with 13 bases between them. The CDR3 runs to 16 residues. CDR3 in DNA: TGTGCCAGCAGCCAAGAAGCCCGCGCACCGCAAGAGACCCAGTACTTC. Its protein is CASSQEARAPQETQYF.

Remarks on this clone: In the same sample, other DNA sequences code for this CDR3. The V call is TRBV2, the J call TRBJ2-7; D ambiguous. CDR3 length equals 11 residues. Trimming removed 8 bases at V and 0 bases at J, with 5 bases between. Germline V gene sequence: CDR1 SNHLY, CDR2 FYNNEI. CDR3 sequence (DNA): TGTGCCAGCCGGAGCTCCTACGAGCAGTACTTC. Translated, it gives CASRSSYEQYF.

The genes are TRBV9 and TRBJ2-3; D possibly corresponds to TRBD2 (5 bases). The CDR3 length is 15 residues. Germline V lookup: CDR1 SGDLS, CDR2 YYNGEE. V lost 6 bases and J lost 5, with 19 bases in between. Written as DNA, the CDR3 is TGTGCCAGCAACAAAGTGGGGAGTTTAGAAGATACGCAGTATTTT. This codes for CASNKVGSLEDTQYF.

This clone was counted a single time. The gene calls are TRBV3-1 (or the pseudogene TRBV3-2) and TRBJ2-3; 8 nucleotides align to TRBD1. V was clipped by 4 bases and J by 1 base; unmatched bases: 7. CDR3 length equals 16 residues. Germline CDR1 is LGHDT and CDR2 is YNNKEL (reference sequence). The CDR3 protein is CASSLQTGDGTDTQYF. The CDR3 DNA follows: TGTGCCAGCAGCCTCCAGACAGGGGATGGCACAGATACGCAGTATTTT.

This chain links TRBV18 with TRBJ2-1, with 8 bases fitting TRBD1. CDR1 KGHSH and CDR2 LQKENI come from the germline V gene. CDR3 size: 14 residues. V was clipped by 6 bases and J by 8 bases; unmatched bases: 9. CDR3 residues: CASSLKTGGDEQFF. The CDR3 DNA reads TGTGCCAGCTCCCTTAAAACAGGGGGAGATGAGCAGTTCTTC.

The chain employs TRBV27 and TRBJ1-1; D may be TRBD1 (6 bases). This CDR3 spans 15 amino acids. Germline assignment: CDR1 MNHEY and CDR2 SMNVEV (reference sequence). V gave up 1 base and J gave up 3 bases, with 12 bases separating them. This chain's CDR3 is CASSLYARGYTEAFF. The DNA for the CDR3 is TGTGCCAGCAGTTTATATGCCAGGGGTTACACTGAAGCTTTCTTT.

DNA of the CDR3: TGTGCCAGTAGTATAGTTGCGGGAGAGAACACCGGGGAGCTGTTTTTT. It specifies CASSIVAGENTGELFF. The chain employs TRBV19 and TRBJ2-2; 7 bases map to TRBD2. Germline trimming cut 1 base from V and 1 base from J; bases unmatched to any gene: 3. This CDR3 has 16 amino acids. Germline V gene lookup returns CDR1 LNHDA and CDR2 SQIVND (reference sequence).

The V and J genes are TRBV20-1 and TRBJ2-1; D remains ambiguous. Germline CDR1 reads DFQATT; CDR2 reads SNEGSKA (reference sequence). The CDR3 length is 9 residues. The CDR3 bases are TGCACCCCCCGGGATGAGCAGTTCTTC. It yields the protein CTPRDEQFF.

This chain uses TRBV5-4 with TRBJ1-4, with 8 nucleotides matching TRBD1. The V gene's germline CDR1 is SGHNT and CDR2 YYREEE (reference sequence). Unmatched junction bases numbered 6, after V lost 3 bases and J lost 5 bases. The CDR3 has 15 amino acids. CDR3 in amino acids: CASSSGQELNEKLFF. The CDR3 region has the DNA TGTGCCAGCAGCTCGGGACAGGAGTTAAATGAAAAACTGTTTTTT.

The rearrangement uses TRBV30 and TRBJ1-3, with unresolved D. Trimming cost V 0 bases and J 0 bases, with 18 bases left between them. The CDR3 extends over 18 amino acids. Germline loops: CDR1 GTSNPN, CDR2 SVGIG (reference sequence). Here the CDR3 DNA reads TGTGCCTGGAGTGTCCCCCAGACACCCACAATCTCTGGAAACACCATATATTTT. Translating gives CAWSVPQTPTISGNTIYF.

The chain is built from TRBV20-1 and TRBJ2-1; TRBD2 matches at 9 bases. With V trimmed by 3 bases and J by 0 bases, 6 bases remained unmatched. Germline loops: CDR1 DFQATT, CDR2 SNEGSKA (reference sequence). CDR3 length equals 16 residues. CDR3 region: CSASGSSGTSYNEQFF. The CDR3 DNA sequence: TGCAGTGCTAGTGGCTCTAGCGGGACCTCCTACAATGAGCAGTTCTTC.

The chain joins TRBV19 to TRBJ1-1; D is uncertain. This CDR3 is built from 15 residues. V lost 5 bases and J lost 0, with 13 bases in between. The germline CDR1 and CDR2 sequences are LNHDA and SQIVND (reference sequence). The CDR3 loop is CASSLRTDLNTEAFF. For the CDR3, the DNA is TGTGCCAGTAGTCTCAGGACGGACTTGAACACTGAAGCTTTCTTT.

Concerning this clone itself: This same CDR3 is encoded by further DNA sequences in the sample. The chain joins TRBV7-9 to TRBJ1-1; TRBD1 agrees at 7 bases. CDR1 is SEHNR, CDR2 FQNEAQ, per germline (reference sequence). The CDR3 runs 14 residues. The J segment lost 0 bases and the V segment lost 5 bases, leaving 3 bases of the junction unmatched. The CDR3 spells CASSLGQLNTEAFF. The CDR3 nucleotides read TGTGCCAGCAGCCTGGGACAGTTGAACACTGAAGCTTTCTTT.

The gene calls are TRBV5-1 and TRBJ2-2; 9 positions match TRBD2. Germline assignment: CDR1 SGHRS and CDR2 YFSETQ. The ends lost 6 bases at V and 7 bases at J; junction bases unmatched: 7. This CDR3 has 14 amino acids. The CDR3 spells CASMLAGTVGELFF. The CDR3 DNA reads as TGCGCCAGCATGCTAGCGGGAACTGTCGGGGAGCTGTTTTTT.

The chain recombines TRBV5-1 with TRBJ1-5, with 7 bases identical to TRBD1. V lost 4 bases, J lost 5 bases, and 6 bases stayed unmatched. The CDR3 is 14 residues long. Germline CDR1 is SGHRS and CDR2 is YFSETQ. The CDR3 reads CASSPGGKDQPQHF. The CDR3 nucleotides are TGCGCCAGCAGCCCAGGGGGTAAGGATCAGCCCCAGCATTTT.

The gene calls are TRBV30 and TRBJ1-2; D not resolved. The CDR3 totals 15 residues. From germline, CDR1 is GTSNPN and CDR2 SVGIG (reference sequence). V was shortened by 1 base and J by 0 bases, with 12 bases between the two germline ends. CDR3: CAWSDPRRSNYGYTF. CDR3 DNA sequence: TGTGCCTGGAGTGATCCACGGAGGTCTAACTATGGCTACACCTTC.

The gene calls are TRBV18 and TRBJ2-3; perhaps TRBD2 as D (5 bases). Per germline, CDR1 KGHSH and CDR2 LQKENI. This CDR3 comprises 14 residues. Trimming stripped 2 bases from V and 4 bases from J, with 10 bases between. CDR3 in amino acids: CASSPTQRPDTQYF. CDR3 DNA sequence: TGTGCCAGCTCACCAACCCAGCGGCCAGATACGCAGTATTTT. Full variable domain (outside the CDR3, taken from reference TRBV18 and TRBJ2-3): NAGVMQNPRHLVRRRGQEARLRCSPMKGHSHVYWYRQLPEEGLKFMVYLQKENIIDESGMPKERFSAEFPKEGPSILRIQQVVRGDSAAYFCASSPTQRPDTQYFGPGTRLTVL.

This chain links TRBV28 with TRBJ2-7, with D perhaps matching TRBD1 (6 bases). Germline V gene data show CDR1 as MDHEN and CDR2 as SYDVKM. V lost 7 bases and J 2 bases, leaving 12 bases between the germline ends. CDR3 length: 13 amino acids. CDR3 DNA: TGTGCCAGCATTCACAGGGACGCCTACGAGCAGTACTTC. Protein: CASIHRDAYEQYF.

The gene calls are TRBV28 and TRBJ2-5, with 9 bases lining up with TRBD2. CDR1 is MDHEN and CDR2 is SYDVKM in the germline V gene. V trimming: 4 bases; J trimming: 2 bases; junction bases outside the gene matches: 5. The CDR3 runs 15 residues. The CDR3 sequence: CASSSRLAGQETQYF. The DNA for the CDR3 is TGTGCCAGCAGTTCCCGGCTAGCGGGGCAAGAGACCCAGTACTTC. Complete variable domain (other parts from reference TRBV28 and TRBJ2-5): DVKVTQSSRYLVKRTGEKVFLECVQDMDHENMFWYRQDPGLGLRLIYFSYDVKMKEKGDIPEGYSVSREKKERFSLILESASTNQTSMYLCASSSRLAGQETQYFGPGTRLLVL.

This chain joins TRBV29-1 and TRBJ2-7; the D gene is possibly TRBD2 (6 bases). The length of the CDR3 is 13 residues. Germline lookup yields CDR1 SQVTM and CDR2 ANQGSEA. V lost 4 bases, J lost 4 bases, and 14 bases lay in between. CDR3 residues: CSVVTVSGYEQYF. In nucleotides, the CDR3 is TGCAGCGTTGTGACAGTTAGCGGTTACGAGCAGTACTTC.

Note on this clone: The junction differs from germline at one of its ends, possibly a read error. The gene calls are TRBV7-7 and TRBJ2-3, with TRBD2 identical over 11 bases. Germline V lookup: CDR1 SSHAT, CDR2 FNYEAQ (reference sequence). The CDR3 extends over 19 amino acids. This CDR3 is CASSRGSGTSGTSTDTQYF. The CDR3 DNA follows: TGTGCTAGCAGCAGAGGATCCGGGACTAGCGGAACTAGCACAGATACGCAGTATTTT.

The chain is built from TRBV7-9 and TRBJ2-2, with 7 bases fitting TRBD2. In germline, CDR1 is SEHNR, CDR2 FQNEAQ (reference sequence). The CDR3 sequence is 16 residues long. Trimming took 5 bases from V and 5 from J; bases not matched to a gene: 11. The CDR3 DNA reads as TGTGCCAGCAGCGTTGACGCGGGGAGGGGTACCGGGGAGCTGTTTTTT. Translating it yields CASSVDAGRGTGELFF.